A single T cell receptor beta chain is shown here with its context. What it recognizes is unknown. The sample is drawn from a study of blood T cells in healthy people across ages. Notes on the study in general: No conclusive comparison of naive versus antigen-experienced cells was possible with unsorted PBMCs. The long-lived group displayed more naive CD4+ cells, plus higher diversity, than the aged donors did.

The authors ran a second PCR of roughly 6 to 12 cycles using a sample-barcoded 5' primer and a J-beta primer mix. MiXCR, applied by TCRdb to the 5' RACE reads, yields one record per CDR3 protein. The table lists hundreds of thousands of distinct CDR3 sequences, roughly 60% of them singletons. Specimen: blood. This receptor was identified in a man aged 30 to 45 in good health.

CDR3 sequence reads: CSAKAGGEQFF. For the CDR3, the DNA is TGCAGTGCTAAAGCGGGGGGTGAGCAGTTCTTC. The chain carries TRBV20-1 and TRBJ2-1; TRBD2 matches 9 bases. The germline CDR1 and CDR2 sequences are DFQATT and SNEGSKA (reference sequence). There are 11 residues in the CDR3. Trimming removed 4 bases from V and 9 bases from J; junction bases left unmatched: 1.